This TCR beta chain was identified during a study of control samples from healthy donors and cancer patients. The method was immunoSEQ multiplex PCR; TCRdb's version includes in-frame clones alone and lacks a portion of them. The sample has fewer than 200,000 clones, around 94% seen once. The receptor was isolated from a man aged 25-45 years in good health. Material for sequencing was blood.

CDR3 DNA: TGTGCCAGCAGAAAGGGACAGGGGATCGGTTCACCCCTCCACTTT. Its translation is CASRKGQGIGSPLHF. This rearrangement joins TRBV2 to TRBJ1-6; 10 nucleotides line up with TRBD1. Looked up from germline, CDR1 is SNHLY and CDR2 is FYNNEI. The CDR3 loop spans 15 amino acids. V was pared by 6 bases and J by 9 bases, with 8 bases of the junction left unmatched.